These T cell receptor beta chains were read from a single sample in a study of blood T cell repertoires in COVID-19. TCRdb's table, derived via immunoSEQ multiplex PCR, lists solely in-frame clones and lacks some. The repertoire holds roughly 220,000 clones, with more than 80% as singletons. Material for sequencing was PBMCs or T cells enriched from blood (not recorded which). These receptor sequences come from a woman in her late teens or twenties in a cohort exposed to, infected with or recovered from COVID-19 (not recorded which). Both conserved end residues are part of each CDR3. A D gene is named only where the DNA matches it firmly. The listing skips clone size in some rows; elsewhere it reads once, few, many or a size class.

v_call	d_call	clone_size	j_call	cdr3_nt	cdr3_aa
TRBV6-5	.	.	TRBJ2-2	TGTGCCAGCAGTCTTAATTGGAACACCGGGGAGCTGTTTTTT	CASSLNWNTGELFF
TRBV2	TRBD1	.	TRBJ1-2	TGTGCCAGCAGGGAGATCGACAGGGGGAATGGCTACACCTTC	CASREIDRGNGYTF
TRBV30	.	.	TRBJ1-5	TGTGCCTGGAGTCGAGGGCCAGATCAGCCCCAGCATTTT	CAWSRGPDQPQHF
TRBV7-9	.	.	TRBJ2-3	TGTGCCAGCAGCTTAGTGGGTACCATGCGAGGCGATACGCAGTATTTT	CASSLVGTMRGDTQYF
TRBV10-3	TRBD1	once	TRBJ1-2	TGTGCCATCAGCGGACAGGATAACTATGGCTACACCTTC	CAISGQDNYGYTF
TRBV27	.	.	TRBJ2-2	TGTGCCAGCAGTTTCCGGGACATAGCGAACACCGGGGAGCTGTTTTTT	CASSFRDIANTGELFF
TRBV7-3	.	.	TRBJ2-5	TGTGCCAGCAGCTTAAACAGGGGAGGAGAGACCCAGTACTTC	CASSLNRGGETQYF
TRBV5-1	TRBD2	.	TRBJ2-3	TGCGCCAGCACCAAGGGACTAGCGGGAGAGATTGATACGCAGTATTTT	CASTKGLAGEIDTQYF
TRBV5-4	.	.	TRBJ2-5	TGTGCCAGCAGCTCTGGACTGGAAGAGACCCAGTACTTC	CASSSGLEETQYF
TRBV27	.	.	TRBJ1-5	TGTGCCAGCAGGAAACCAGGCGATAGCAATCAGCCCCAGCATTTT	CASRKPGDSNQPQHF
TRBV30	.	.	TRBJ1-1	TGTGCCTGGGTTCGTGGGAGGGTGGAAGCTTTCTTT	CAWVRGRVEAFF
TRBV15	.	.	TRBJ1-4	TGTGCCACCAGCAGAGAAAGGGGGTCTAATGAAAAACTGTTTTTT	CATSRERGSNEKLFF
TRBV7-7	TRBD2	.	TRBJ2-7	TGTGCTAGCAGCTCCTTACTAGCGTCCATCGACGAGCAGTACTTC	CASSSLLASIDEQYF
TRBV6-5	.	.	TRBJ1-1	TGTGCCAGCAGGAGCTCAGGGGCGGGCACTGAAGCTTTCTTT	CASRSSGAGTEAFF
TRBV9	.	.	TRBJ2-7	TGTGCCAGCAGCCCCCCTGGCCGTTCGAGGTACGAGCAGTACTTC	CASSPPGRSRYEQYF
TRBV4-1	TRBD1	.	TRBJ1-1	TGCGCCAGCAGCCAAGGACCAGGGGGCACTGAAGCTTTCTTT	CASSQGPGGTEAFF
TRBV19	.	.	TRBJ1-1	TGTGCCAGTAGTATATATGGGGCGAGTAACACTGAAGCTTTCTTT	CASSIYGASNTEAFF
TRBV13	.	.	TRBJ2-1	TGTGCCAGCAGCTTAGAGCAGGGGTACAATGAGCAGTTCTTC	CASSLEQGYNEQFF
TRBV10-1	TRBD1	.	TRBJ1-1	TGCGCCAGCAGTGAGCAGGGGGTTTGTGTGAACACTGAAGCTTTCTTT	CASSEQGVCVNTEAFF
TRBV6-5	TRBD2	.	TRBJ2-1	TGTGCCAGCAGTTACGGGACTAGCGGGAGTCGTGAGCAGTTCTTC	CASSYGTSGSREQFF
TRBV7-9	TRBD1	once	TRBJ2-2	TGTGCCAGCAGTTTTATGAGGGACAGGAGGGGTGCCGGGGAGCTGTTTTTT	CASSFMRDRRGAGELFF
TRBV7-9	TRBD1	.	TRBJ2-3	TGTGCCAGCAGCCCGCGACGACAGGGCTCGGGCACAGATACGCAGTATTTT	CASSPRRQGSGTDTQYF
TRBV7-9	.	.	TRBJ1-4	TGTGCCAGCAGCACCGGGACAACAAGCGAAAAACTGTTTTTT	CASSTGTTSEKLFF
TRBV7-9	.	.	TRBJ1-1	TGTGCCAGCAGACCCAGGGATAACACTGAAGCTTTCTTT	CASRPRDNTEAFF
TRBV5-1	TRBD1	.	TRBJ2-3	TGCGCCAGCAGGCGAGGGACAGGGGGGACAGATACGCAGTATTTT	CASRRGTGGTDTQYF
TRBV6-5	.	.	TRBJ1-5	TGTGCCAGCAGTTCCAGGGAAAGGCAGCCCCAGCATTTT	CASSSRERQPQHF
TRBV28	.	.	TRBJ2-7	TGTGCCAGCAGTGTTGGCGGGGCACGAGTCTACGAGCAGTACTTC	CASSVGGARVYEQYF
TRBV7-2	TRBD1	few	TRBJ1-2	TGTGCCAGCAGCCTCCCTCCGGGACAGGGGAGAGGTGGCTACACCTTC	CASSLPPGQGRGGYTF
TRBV10-3	TRBD1	.	TRBJ1-1	TGTGCCATCAGGCGACAGGGCCCGATGAACACTGAAGCTTTCTTT	CAIRRQGPMNTEAFF
TRBV7-9	.	.	TRBJ2-5	TGTGCCAGCAGCCCCCGAGGGGGGGCGGTATGGGAGACCCAGTACTTC	CASSPRGGAVWETQYF
TRBV11-1	.	.	TRBJ2-7	TGTGCCAGCAGCGAAGACTACCCCTACGAGCAGTACTTC	CASSEDYPYEQYF
TRBV7-9	TRBD2	.	TRBJ2-5	TGTGCCAGCAGCCTTTCACTAGCGGGGGTCCAAGAGACCCAGTACTTC	CASSLSLAGVQETQYF
TRBV11-2	TRBD1	.	TRBJ2-1	TGTGCCAGCAGCTCATTCCGGACAGGGGGCGACAATGAGCAGTTCTTC	CASSSFRTGGDNEQFF
TRBV7-3	TRBD1	once	TRBJ1-4	TGTGCCAGCAGCTTAGGAGGACAGGGCTCTAATGAAAAACTGTTTTTT	CASSLGGQGSNEKLFF
TRBV30	TRBD1	.	TRBJ2-7	TGTGCCTGGAGTGTTGTGACAGGGGTCCACGAGCAGTACTTC	CAWSVVTGVHEQYF
TRBV7-2	.	.	TRBJ1-1	TGTGCCAGCAGCACAGGACAGAACACTGAAGCTTTCTTT	CASSTGQNTEAFF
TRBV18	TRBD1	.	TRBJ1-2	TGTGCCAGCTCACCGTCGGGACAGGAATACTATGGCTACACCTTC	CASSPSGQEYYGYTF
TRBV15	.	.	TRBJ2-7	TGTGCCACCAGCAGGTCTCTATCCGACGAGCAGTACTTC	CATSRSLSDEQYF
TRBV12-3/TRBV12-4	.	.	TRBJ1-2	TGTGCCAGCAGTTTAGCCAGTACGTATGGCTACACCTTC	CASSLASTYGYTF
TRBV5-1	TRBD2	.	TRBJ2-7	TGCGCCAGCATGAGCGGGGGGGCTGCCTACGAGCAGTACTTC	CASMSGGAAYEQYF